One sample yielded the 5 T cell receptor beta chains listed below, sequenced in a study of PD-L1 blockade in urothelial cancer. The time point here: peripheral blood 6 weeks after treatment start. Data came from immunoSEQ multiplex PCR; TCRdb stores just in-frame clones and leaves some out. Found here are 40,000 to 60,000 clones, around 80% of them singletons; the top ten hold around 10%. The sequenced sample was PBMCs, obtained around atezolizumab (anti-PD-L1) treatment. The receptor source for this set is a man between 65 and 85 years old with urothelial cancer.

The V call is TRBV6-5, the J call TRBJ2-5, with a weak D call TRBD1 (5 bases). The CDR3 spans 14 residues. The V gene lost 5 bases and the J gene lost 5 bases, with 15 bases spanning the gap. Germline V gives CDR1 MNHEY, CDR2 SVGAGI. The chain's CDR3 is CASSLGRGRETQYF. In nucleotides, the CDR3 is TGTGCCAGCAGTCTAGGAAGGGGTCGGGAGACCCAGTACTTC.

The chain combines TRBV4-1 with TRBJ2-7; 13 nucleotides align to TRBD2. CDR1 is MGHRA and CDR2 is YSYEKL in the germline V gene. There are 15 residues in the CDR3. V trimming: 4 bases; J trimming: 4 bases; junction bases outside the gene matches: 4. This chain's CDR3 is CASSRTSGSMYEQYF. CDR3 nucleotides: TGCGCCAGCAGCCGGACTAGCGGGAGTATGTACGAGCAGTACTTC.

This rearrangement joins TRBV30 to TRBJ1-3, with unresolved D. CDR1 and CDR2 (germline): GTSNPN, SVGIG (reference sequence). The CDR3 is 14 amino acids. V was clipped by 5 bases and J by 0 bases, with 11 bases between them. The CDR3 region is CAWGFLASGNTIYF. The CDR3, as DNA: TGTGCCTGGGGGTTCTTAGCCTCTGGAAACACCATATATTTT.

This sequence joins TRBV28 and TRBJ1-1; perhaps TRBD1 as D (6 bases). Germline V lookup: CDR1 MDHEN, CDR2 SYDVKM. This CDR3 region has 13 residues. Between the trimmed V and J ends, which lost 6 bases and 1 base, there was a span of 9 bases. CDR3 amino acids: CASRGHGNTEAFF. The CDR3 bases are TGTGCCAGCAGGGGACACGGGAACACTGAAGCTTTCTTT.

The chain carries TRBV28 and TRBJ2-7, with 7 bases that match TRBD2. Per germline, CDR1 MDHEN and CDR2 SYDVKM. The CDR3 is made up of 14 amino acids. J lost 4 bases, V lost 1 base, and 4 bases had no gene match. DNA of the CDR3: TGTGCCAGCAGTTTATTATGGCGGGGGTACGAGCAGTACTTC. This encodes CASSLLWRGYEQYF.